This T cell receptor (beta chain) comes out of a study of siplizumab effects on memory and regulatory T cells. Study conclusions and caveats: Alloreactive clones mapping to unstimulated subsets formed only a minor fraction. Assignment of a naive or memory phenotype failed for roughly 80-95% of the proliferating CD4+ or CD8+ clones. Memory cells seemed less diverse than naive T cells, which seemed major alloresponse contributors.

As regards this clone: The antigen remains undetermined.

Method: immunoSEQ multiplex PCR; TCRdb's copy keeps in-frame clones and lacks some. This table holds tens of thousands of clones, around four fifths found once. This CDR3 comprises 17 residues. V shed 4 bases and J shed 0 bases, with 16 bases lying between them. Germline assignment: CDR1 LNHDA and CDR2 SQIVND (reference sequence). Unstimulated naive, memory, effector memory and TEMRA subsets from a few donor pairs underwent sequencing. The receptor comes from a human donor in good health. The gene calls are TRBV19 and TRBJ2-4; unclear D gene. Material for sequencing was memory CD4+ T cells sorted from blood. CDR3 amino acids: CASSTRPSGLAKNIQYF. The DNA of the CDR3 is TGTGCCAGTAGTACTAGGCCAAGTGGATTAGCCAAAAACATTCAGTACTTC.